Below are 8 T cell receptor beta chains sequenced from a single sample in a study of blood T cell repertoires in COVID-19. The repertoire was sequenced with immunoSEQ multiplex PCR; TCRdb's copy has only in-frame clones and lacks some. The sample holds 130,000 to 150,000 clones, 80% to 85% seen once. The sequenced sample was peripheral blood. All receptors derive from a human donor in a cohort sampled during active COVID-19.

The DNA for the CDR3 is TGTGCCAGCCATCAGGGGTGGGGCTACACCTTC. Encoded protein: CASHQGWGYTF. The gene calls are TRBV12-3 or TRBV12-4 and TRBJ1-2; D is perhaps TRBD1 (6 bases). Between the trimmed V and J ends, which lost 8 bases and 8 bases, there was a span of 12 bases. The CDR3 totals 11 residues.

V gene TRBV28 combines with J gene TRBJ2-7; 9 nucleotides agree with TRBD1. J gave up 6 bases and V 4 bases, and 4 bases lay outside the gene matches. Per germline, CDR1 MDHEN and CDR2 SYDVKM. This CDR3 contains 13 residues. CDR3 sequence: CASSSVTGGEQYF. CDR3 nucleotides: TGTGCCAGCAGTTCCGTGACAGGGGGCGAGCAGTACTTC.

The chain recombines TRBV5-1 with TRBJ2-5; D not resolved. The CDR3 spans 11 residues. The germline V gene has CDR1 SGHRS and CDR2 YFSETQ. Trimming took 4 bases from V and 3 from J, leaving 4 bases between them. In DNA, the CDR3 is TGCGCCAGCAGCACAAAAGAGACCCAGTACTTC. Its protein is CASSTKETQYF.

The chain recombines TRBV3-1 (or the pseudogene TRBV3-2) with TRBJ1-2; TRBD1 is a possible D gene (5 bases). V dropped 1 base and J dropped 7 bases, with 7 bases sitting between them. There are 12 residues in the CDR3. CDR1 is LGHDT and CDR2 is YNNKEL in the germline V gene (reference sequence). CDR3 sequence: CASSQVGAGYTF. The CDR3 DNA reads TGTGCCAGCAGCCAAGTTGGGGCTGGCTACACCTTC.

This sequence joins TRBV7-3 and TRBJ1-4; D not certain. The V end lost 0 bases, the J end lost 5 bases, and 10 bases lay between the germline ends. This CDR3 region has 15 residues. The germline CDR1 and CDR2 sequences are SGHTA and FQGTGA. The CDR3 DNA follows: TGTGCCAGCAGCTTAACCGGGAAGGCGAATGAAAAACTGTTTTTT. This sequence encodes CASSLTGKANEKLFF.

The chain couples TRBV18 to TRBJ1-1; a weak D match, TRBD1 (6 bases). The germline CDR1 and CDR2 sequences are KGHSH and LQKENI. The length of the CDR3 is 16 residues. V lost 2 bases, J lost 5 bases, and 18 bases lay in between. The CDR3 coding sequence is TGTGCCAGCTCACCATTCAAACAGGGCCAGGGGACTGAAGCTTTCTTT. Protein: CASSPFKQGQGTEAFF.

The V gene is TRBV12-3 or TRBV12-4, the J gene TRBJ1-6; weak D call: TRBD1 (5 bases). This CDR3 contains 11 residues. Trimming pared 6 bases from V and 14 bases from J, leaving 11 bases between. CDR3 loop: CASRLGGSLHF. The CDR3 nucleotides are TGTGCCAGCAGGCTCGGGGGATCCCTCCACTTT.

V and J are TRBV29-1 and TRBJ2-1, with 7 bases that match TRBD1. Per germline, CDR1 SQVTM and CDR2 ANQGSEA. The CDR3 runs to 16 residues. V shed 0 bases and J 1 base; nucleotides not matched to a gene: 6. In DNA, the CDR3 is TGCAGCGTTGAAGATTTGGCCAGGGGGTCCTACAATGAGCAGTTCTTC. This sequence encodes CSVEDLARGSYNEQFF.